Listed below are T cell receptor beta chains from one sample, sequenced in a study of T cell responses to AZD1222 COVID-19 vaccine. Using immunoSEQ multiplex PCR, the repertoire was profiled, and TCRdb retains in-frame clones only, with some absent. The sample consists of 90,000 to 100,000 clones, approximately 90% of them appearing once. The specimen comprised peripheral blood, sampled on day 0 of AZD1222 vaccination. Receptor source: an adult in good health. The CDR3 runs from the conserved cysteine through the conserved F or W. Each record gives: D gene, V gene, J gene, clone size, CDR3 protein, CDR3 DNA. A D gene is named only where the DNA matches it firmly. Size is omitted from some rows. Given values are once, few, many or a class for expanded clones.

d_call: .; v_call: TRBV7-2; j_call: TRBJ1-2; clone_size: .; cdr3_aa: CASSFGDYGYTF; cdr3_nt: TGTGCCAGCAGCTTTGGGGACTATGGCTACACCTTC
d_call: TRBD2; v_call: TRBV5-4; j_call: TRBJ2-1; clone_size: .; cdr3_aa: CASSPGLAEYNEQFF; cdr3_nt: TGTGCCAGCAGCCCAGGACTAGCGGAGTACAATGAGCAGTTCTTC
d_call: .; v_call: TRBV7-2; j_call: TRBJ2-1; clone_size: few; cdr3_aa: CASSLVGSYNEQFF; cdr3_nt: TGTGCCAGCAGCTTAGTGGGGAGTTACAATGAGCAGTTCTTC
d_call: .; v_call: TRBV3-1/TRBV3-2; j_call: TRBJ1-4; clone_size: .; cdr3_aa: CASSQGPGNEKLFF; cdr3_nt: TGTGCCAGCAGCCAAGGGCCGGGGAATGAAAAACTGTTTTTT
d_call: TRBD1; v_call: TRBV7-2; j_call: TRBJ2-1; clone_size: .; cdr3_aa: CASSTRGRGLTSYNEQFF; cdr3_nt: TGTGCCAGCAGCACCAGGGGGCGAGGCCTAACGTCCTACAATGAGCAGTTCTTC
d_call: .; v_call: TRBV5-4; j_call: TRBJ1-2; clone_size: once; cdr3_aa: CASSLAVGPGYGYTF; cdr3_nt: TGTGCCAGCAGCTTGGCCGTGGGACCGGGCTATGGCTACACCTTC
d_call: TRBD1; v_call: TRBV7-2; j_call: TRBJ1-6; clone_size: .; cdr3_aa: CASSGTGRNSPLHF; cdr3_nt: TGTGCCAGCAGCGGGACAGGGCGCAATTCACCCCTCCACTTT
d_call: TRBD1; v_call: TRBV11-3; j_call: TRBJ2-1; clone_size: .; cdr3_aa: CASSLAARGINEQFF; cdr3_nt: TGTGCCAGCAGCTTAGCGGCCAGGGGGATCAATGAGCAGTTCTTC
d_call: .; v_call: TRBV25-1; j_call: TRBJ1-3; clone_size: .; cdr3_aa: CASSDPPAENTIYF; cdr3_nt: TGTGCCAGCAGCGACCCGCCTGCTGAAAACACCATATATTTT
d_call: .; v_call: TRBV6-5; j_call: TRBJ1-1; clone_size: .; cdr3_aa: CASSYSPGPYTEAFF; cdr3_nt: TGTGCCAGCAGTTATTCTCCCGGGCCCTACACTGAAGCTTTCTTT
d_call: TRBD2; v_call: TRBV28; j_call: TRBJ2-7; clone_size: .; cdr3_aa: CASSAGLAGGSDEQYF; cdr3_nt: TGTGCCAGCAGCGCGGGACTAGCGGGAGGGTCCGACGAGCAGTACTTC
d_call: TRBD2; v_call: TRBV18; j_call: TRBJ2-3; clone_size: .; cdr3_aa: CASSPTSGTDTQYF; cdr3_nt: TGTGCCAGCTCACCGACTAGCGGCACAGATACGCAGTATTTT
d_call: TRBD2; v_call: TRBV28; j_call: TRBJ2-2; clone_size: .; cdr3_aa: CASTLAGGVDTGELFF; cdr3_nt: TGTGCCAGCACCCTCGCGGGAGGAGTGGACACCGGGGAGCTGTTTTTT
d_call: .; v_call: TRBV2; j_call: TRBJ1-1; clone_size: .; cdr3_aa: CASPVPWGVMEAFF; cdr3_nt: TGTGCCAGCCCGGTCCCGTGGGGCGTTATGGAGGCTTTCTTT
d_call: .; v_call: TRBV30; j_call: TRBJ1-2; clone_size: .; cdr3_aa: CAWSWGSTGTGGYTF; cdr3_nt: TGTGCCTGGAGTTGGGGCTCAACAGGGACGGGGGGCTACACCTTC
d_call: TRBD2; v_call: TRBV28; j_call: TRBJ2-7; clone_size: .; cdr3_aa: CASSLGTIPYEQYF; cdr3_nt: TGTGCCAGCAGCCTCGGGACTATCCCATACGAGCAGTACTTC
d_call: .; v_call: TRBV9; j_call: TRBJ2-1; clone_size: .; cdr3_aa: CASSVQGQYNEQFF; cdr3_nt: TGTGCCAGCAGCGTACAGGGGCAGTACAATGAGCAGTTCTTC
d_call: .; v_call: TRBV28; j_call: TRBJ2-7; clone_size: .; cdr3_aa: CASSLPGRYEQYF; cdr3_nt: TGTGCCAGCAGTTTGCCAGGGCGCTACGAGCAGTACTTC
d_call: .; v_call: TRBV19; j_call: TRBJ1-5; clone_size: once; cdr3_aa: CASSIGFDNQPQHF; cdr3_nt: TGTGCCAGTAGTATAGGGTTCGATAATCAGCCCCAGCATTTT
d_call: TRBD2; v_call: TRBV4-3; j_call: TRBJ2-1; clone_size: .; cdr3_aa: CASSQGGGTYNEQFF; cdr3_nt: TGCGCCAGCAGCCAAGGCGGGGGGACCTACAATGAGCAGTTCTTC
d_call: TRBD1; v_call: TRBV5-4; j_call: TRBJ2-5; clone_size: .; cdr3_aa: CASSMGQGKETQYF; cdr3_nt: TGTGCCAGCAGCATGGGACAGGGGAAAGAGACCCAGTACTTC
d_call: TRBD1; v_call: TRBV19; j_call: TRBJ2-7; clone_size: .; cdr3_aa: CASSIRQGDYEQYF; cdr3_nt: TGTGCCAGTAGTATAAGACAGGGGGATTACGAGCAGTACTTC
d_call: TRBD2; v_call: TRBV5-4; j_call: TRBJ2-1; clone_size: .; cdr3_aa: CASSPGTSGRATEQFF; cdr3_nt: TGTGCCAGCAGCCCAGGAACTAGCGGGAGGGCCACTGAGCAGTTCTTC
d_call: TRBD2; v_call: TRBV5-4; j_call: TRBJ2-5; clone_size: .; cdr3_aa: CASSSGTAQETQYF; cdr3_nt: TGTGCCAGCAGCAGCGGGACGGCCCAAGAGACCCAGTACTTC
d_call: .; v_call: TRBV9; j_call: TRBJ2-2; clone_size: .; cdr3_aa: CASSQLGRPNTGELFF; cdr3_nt: TGTGCCAGCAGCCAATTGGGCAGGCCGAACACCGGGGAGCTGTTTTTT